This T cell receptor beta chain came from a study of OX40 agonist ivuxolimab in advanced cancers. Background for the entire study: The costimulatory receptor OX40 (CD134) was targeted by ivuxolimab, a fully human IgG2 agonistic monoclonal antibody. Intravenous ivuxolimab was administered to patients every 2 weeks at six dose levels: 0.01, 0.1, 0.3, 1.5, 3 and 10 mg/kg. Of the roughly 51 dose-escalation patients, hepatocellular carcinoma was present in about 20, melanoma in roughly 15, renal cell carcinoma in 9 and head and neck cancer in 9. In the dose-escalation cohort, 82.7% of patients were male, and the mean age was around 60 years, with a range of 23 to 79. Patients were allowed to have had prior anti-PD-1, anti-PD-L1 or anti-CTLA-4 therapy, and 30% to 50% of the dose-escalation patients had previously received checkpoint inhibitors. Partial responses were achieved by three dose-escalation patients, of whom one had hepatocellular carcinoma and two had cutaneous melanoma. Peripheral TCRbeta sequencing aimed to test whether ivuxolimab altered TCR sequence diversity and caused clonal T-cell expansion. The paper reports the monotherapy dose-escalation portion (N of about 56 patients) of the phase I ivuxolimab trial.

For sequencing of the TCRbeta CDR3 region, genomic DNA was extracted from the sorted cells. TCRbeta CDR3 regions were sequenced using the immunoSEQ Assay. TCRdb carries this immuneACCESS record with in-frame sequences only. Its versions omit some clonotypes, under half of them owing to an unresolved V gene in the studies checked, with the rest unexplained. The sample includes 50,000 to 65,000 clones, with around 81% observed a single time. Roughly 0.99% of the sample is taken by the ten largest. The sample holds a few counts of this clone. Its antigen remains unidentified. Base quality data are lacking; no much larger clone is found one base away. The trial excluded patients who had a history of autoimmune disease or were on systemic immunosuppression. In every dose cohort, peripheral blood was drawn for TCR sequencing at baseline, cycle 4 day 1, and cycle 7 day 1. Samples came from an open-label, multicenter, first-in-human phase I dose-escalation trial of ivuxolimab. The trial enrolled adults with locally advanced or metastatic head and neck squamous cell, hepatocellular, melanoma or renal cell carcinoma. Before TCR sequencing, CD4+ T cells and CD8+ T cells were sorted from peripheral blood as separate populations.

Overall study outcomes, separate from this receptor: The antigen specificity of the peripheral T cells that underwent clonal expansion was not determined. At doses of 0.1 to 3.0 mg/kg, clonal expansion of both CD4+ and CD8+ T cells in blood was seen between baseline and week 6. After ivuxolimab, CD8+ T cells had more expanded clones than CD4+ T cells on average. Low levels of normalized T-cell clonal expansion were also seen in some nonresponding patients. In partial responders in the 0.1-3.0 mg/kg groups, normalized peripheral clonal expansion was found to be among the lowest, especially among CD8+ T cells.

The CDR3 holds 15 amino acids from the cysteine to the phenylalanine. Of all the DNA, just the CDR3 is kept, 45 bases in frame from base 1. Trimmed from V: 3 bases; trimmed from J: 5 bases; junction bases lacking a gene match: 11. Sequences GTSNPN (CDR1) and SVGIG (CDR2) are obtained from the germline V gene (reference sequence). This receptor was taken from an adult with an advanced solid tumor such as melanoma, head and neck, liver or kidney cancer. The chain employs TRBV30 and TRBJ1-2, and TRBD1 matches 8 of the central bases. The sequenced sample was CD4+ or CD8+ T cells sorted from blood, obtained in a trial of the OX40 agonist ivuxolimab. The sequenced DNA: TGTGCCTGGAGGGGACCTCAGGGGGCGTCTTATGGCTACACCTTC. Its protein is CAWRGPQGASYGYTF.